A single sample gave rise to the 27 T cell receptor beta chains below, sequenced in a study of blood T cell repertoires in COVID-19. Data came from immunoSEQ multiplex PCR; TCRdb stores just in-frame clones and leaves some out. The sample includes around 100,000 clones, around 87% of them seen just once. Input material: peripheral blood. The receptor set was obtained from a human donor with acute or convalescent COVID-19. The donor label of this sample is uncertain.

The chain couples TRBV5-1 to TRBJ1-1; TRBD1 aligns across 7 bases. The CDR3 loop spans 15 amino acids. Trimming cost V 6 bases and J 0 bases; bases outside gene matches: 8. Germline V gives CDR1 SGHRS, CDR2 YFSETQ. The CDR3 DNA follows: TGCGCCAGCATTCCGACGACAGGGCTGAACACTGAAGCTTTCTTT. As protein: CASIPTTGLNTEAFF.

The V and J genes are TRBV9 and TRBJ1-2; TRBD1 aligns across 8 bases. Losses at the gene ends were 1 base for V and 8 bases for J; bases not matched to a gene: 4. This CDR3 is built from 13 residues. CDR1 and CDR2 (germline): SGDLS, YYNGEE. The CDR3 nucleotides read TGTGCCAGCAGCGTACCAGGGGGCGAAGGCTACACCTTC. Residues: CASSVPGGEGYTF.

This sequence joins TRBV3-1 (or the pseudogene TRBV3-2) and TRBJ2-1, with 8 bases that match TRBD2. V shed 1 base and J 2 bases; nucleotides not matched to a gene: 4. From germline, CDR1 is LGHDT and CDR2 YNNKEL (reference sequence). CDR3 length equals 16 residues. The CDR3 loop reads CASSQVVAGTYNEQFF. The CDR3 bases are TGTGCCAGCAGCCAAGTCGTAGCGGGGACCTACAATGAGCAGTTCTTC.

The V gene is TRBV5-6, the J gene TRBJ1-2, with TRBD1 matching over 8 bases. This CDR3 comprises 14 residues. With 4 bases clipped from V and 5 bases from J, the junction kept 7 bases outside the gene matches. The V gene's germline CDR1 is SGHDT and CDR2 YYEEEE. CDR3: CASSQTDRGYGYTF. The CDR3 DNA reads as TGTGCCAGCAGCCAAACCGACAGGGGATATGGCTACACCTTC.

This chain uses TRBV2 with TRBJ2-2, with 9 bases fitting TRBD1. V shed 4 bases and J 0 bases; nucleotides not matched to a gene: 3. Germline V gives CDR1 SNHLY, CDR2 FYNNEI. The CDR3 is 16 residues long. The CDR3 spells CASSVRDRANTGELFF. CDR3 DNA: TGTGCCAGCAGTGTACGGGACAGGGCGAACACCGGGGAGCTGTTTTTT.

This clone was counted between two and nine times. The gene calls are TRBV5-6 and TRBJ2-7; D remains ambiguous. In germline, CDR1 is SGHDT, CDR2 YYEEEE. The V end lost 7 bases, the J end lost 2 bases, and 10 bases lay between the germline ends. The CDR3 consists of 12 residues. The CDR3, as DNA: TGTGCCAGCTCTTTCACGGCCTACGAGCAGTACTTC. Translating it yields CASSFTAYEQYF.

This rearrangement joins TRBV9 to TRBJ2-3; 8 bases agree with TRBD2. Germline V gene data show CDR1 as SGDLS and CDR2 as YYNGEE. The CDR3 length is 15 residues. V trimming: 2 bases; J trimming: 6 bases; junction bases outside the gene matches: 8. The CDR3 loop reads CASSVRAGESDTQYF. The DNA of the CDR3 is TGTGCCAGCAGCGTCCGAGCGGGGGAGAGCGATACGCAGTATTTT.

The V call is TRBV9, the J call TRBJ1-4; 9 nucleotides line up with TRBD1. The length of the CDR3 is 17 residues. Germline CDR1 reads SGDLS; CDR2 reads YYNGEE. The junction had 6 bases not matched to a gene; V was cut back by 3 bases and J by 0 bases. The CDR3 sequence is CASSAGTGLTTNEKLFF. The DNA of the CDR3 is TGTGCCAGCAGCGCCGGGACAGGGTTGACAACTAATGAAAAACTGTTTTTT.

The chain is built from TRBV11-2 and TRBJ2-3, with D perhaps matching TRBD2 (6 bases). Trimming took off 5 bases at V and 2 bases at J, with 14 bases between the two ends. The germline V gene encodes CDR1 SGHAT and CDR2 FQNNGV. This CDR3 comprises 15 residues. CDR3 amino acids: CASSPRDSLTDTQYF. In DNA form, the CDR3 reads TGTGCCAGCAGCCCCCGGGACTCCCTCACAGATACGCAGTATTTT. Filled out from reference TRBV11-2 and TRBJ2-3, the complete variable domain reads EAGVAQSPRYKIIEKRQSVAFWCNPISGHATLYWYQQILGQGPKLLIQFQNNGVVDDSQLPKDRFSAERLKGVDSTLKIQPAKLEDSAVYLCASSPRDSLTDTQYFGPGTRLTVL.

The rearrangement uses TRBV18 and TRBJ1-3; 7 nucleotides align to TRBD1. The length of the CDR3 is 15 residues. Germline V gene lookup returns CDR1 KGHSH and CDR2 LQKENI. The V gene end was trimmed by 5 bases and the J gene end by 4 bases; junction bases not matched to a gene: 8. For the CDR3, the DNA is TGTGCCAGCTCAGCAAACTCAGGGGGAGGAAACACCATATATTTT. This sequence encodes CASSANSGGGNTIYF.

The chain couples TRBV3-1 (or the pseudogene TRBV3-2) to TRBJ1-1; D unclear. The CDR3 loop spans 12 amino acids. Between the trimmed V and J ends, which lost 3 bases and 5 bases, there was a span of 7 bases. CDR1 LGHDT and CDR2 YNNKEL come from the germline V gene (reference sequence). In nucleotides, the CDR3 is TGTGCCAGCAGCCAGCTAAAAACTGAAGCTTTCTTT. It encodes CASSQLKTEAFF.

The CDR3 bases are TGTGCCAGCAGCCGAGGGTATCAAGTCGCCGGGGAGCTGTTTTTT. Its protein is CASSRGYQVAGELFF. The V call is TRBV14, the J call TRBJ2-2; D might be TRBD2 (5 bases). Trimming cost V 4 bases and J 6 bases, with 15 bases left between them. In germline, CDR1 is SGHDN, CDR2 FVKESK. CDR3 size: 15 residues.

The V gene is TRBV7-2, the J gene TRBJ2-5, with 7 bases lining up with TRBD1. Germline values: CDR1 SGHTA, CDR2 FQGNSA. After removal of 8 bases from V and 2 bases from J, the junction contained 5 bases not matched to a gene. The CDR3 is 13 residues long. CDR3 in DNA: TGTGCCAGCCGACAGGGCCGACAAGAGACCCAGTACTTC. Its translation: CASRQGRQETQYF.

V gene TRBV3-1 (or the pseudogene TRBV3-2) combines with J gene TRBJ1-3, with D unresolved. Germline assignment: CDR1 LGHDT and CDR2 YNNKEL (reference sequence). The length of the CDR3 is 15 residues. The V end was cut by 4 bases, the J end by 1 base, with 11 bases between. Here the CDR3 reads CASSLLTRSGNTIYF. The DNA of the CDR3 is TGTGCCAGCAGCCTACTGACAAGGTCTGGAAACACCATATATTTT.

The table lists this clone with a few counts. The gene calls are TRBV6-5 and TRBJ1-6, with TRBD1 as a possible D gene (5 bases). CDR1 and CDR2 from the germline V gene are MNHEY and SVGAGI. Between the trimmed V and J ends, which lost 5 bases and 7 bases, there was a span of 15 bases. CDR3 size: 15 residues. Here the CDR3 DNA reads TGTGCCAGCAGTCGCGGGACGTTCGAGAATTCACCCCTCCACTTT. Translated: CASSRGTFENSPLHF.

This chain links TRBV5-1 with TRBJ1-4; TRBD1 agrees at 7 bases. The CDR3 is 16 residues long. CDR1 is SGHRS, CDR2 YFSETQ, per germline. Trimming at V came to 1 base and at J to 3 bases, leaving 6 bases not matched to a gene. The DNA of the CDR3 is TGCGCCAGCAGCTTGCGGGTGACAGGGTCTAATGAAAAACTGTTTTTT. It specifies CASSLRVTGSNEKLFF.

The rearrangement links TRBV6-5 to TRBJ2-3, with TRBD1 matching over 10 bases. The CDR3 has 16 residues. The V gene's germline CDR1 is MNHEY and CDR2 SVGAGI. The V segment lost 4 bases and the J segment 8 bases; nucleotides outside the gene matches: 12. The CDR3 bases are TGTGCCAGCAGTTCGATCGGGACAGGGGAATTAGGTACGCAGTATTTT. Encoded protein: CASSSIGTGELGTQYF.

For the CDR3, the DNA is TGTGCCAGCAGCCCACTCATACTAAGCACGAACACTGAAGCTTTCTTT. This encodes CASSPLILSTNTEAFF. V gene TRBV7-2 combines with J gene TRBJ1-1; D unresolved. This CDR3 is 16 amino acids long. V lost 5 bases and J lost 1, with 17 bases in between. Germline V CDR1 and CDR2: SGHTA, FQGNSA. The entire variable domain, with the rest obtained from reference TRBV7-2 and TRBJ1-1, is as follows: GAGVSQSPSNKVTEKGKDVELRCDPISGHTALYWYRQSLGQGLEFLIYFQGNSAPDKSGLPSDRFSAERTGGSVSTLTIQRTQQEDSAVYLCASSPLILSTNTEAFFGQGTRLTVV.

The chain combines TRBV28 with TRBJ1-2; D possibly corresponds to TRBD1 (5 bases). Germline V CDR1 and CDR2: MDHEN, SYDVKM. Trimming removed 2 bases from V and 5 bases from J, with 15 bases in between. This CDR3 is built from 15 residues. The CDR3 DNA sequence: TGTGCCAGCAGTTTAGTTTATGGGCAGGGTTATGGCTACACCTTC. Translation gives CASSLVYGQGYGYTF.

This clone was observed once. This rearrangement joins TRBV19 to TRBJ1-5, with D perhaps TRBD1 (5 bases). This CDR3 has 15 residues. Trimming removed 6 bases from V and 0 bases from J, with 12 bases in between. Germline lookup yields CDR1 LNHDA and CDR2 SQIVND (reference sequence). The CDR3 coding sequence is TGTGCCAGTAGGGGAAGGGGTAATAGCAATCAGCCCCAGCATTTT. Its protein is CASRGRGNSNQPQHF.

In this sample, this clone turned up once. The CDR3 is CASSLGDSHTDTQYF. The CDR3 nucleotides read TGCGCCAGCAGCTTGGGGGACAGCCACACAGATACGCAGTATTTT. This chain joins TRBV5-1 and TRBJ2-3; TRBD1 matches at 7 bases. This CDR3 spans 15 amino acids. J was trimmed by 2 bases and V by 0 bases; bases with no gene match: 3. Per germline, CDR1 SGHRS and CDR2 YFSETQ.

V usage is TRBV5-1 and J usage is TRBJ1-2; 8 bases agree with TRBD1. V shed 8 bases and J 4 bases; nucleotides not matched to a gene: 7. Looked up from germline, CDR1 is SGHRS and CDR2 is YFSETQ. This CDR3 is 13 amino acids long. Here the CDR3 DNA reads TGCGCCAGTGAGACAGGGGAGGGCTATGGCTACACCTTC. This translates into CASETGEGYGYTF.

The V gene is TRBV29-1, the J gene TRBJ1-1, with TRBD1 identical over 11 bases. The CDR3 extends over 12 amino acids. The trim removed 7 bases at V and 5 bases at J, leaving 3 bases unmatched. In germline, CDR1 is SQVTM, CDR2 ANQGSEA. CDR3 sequence (DNA): TGCAGCGGGGGGACAGGGGGAACTGAAGCTTTCTTT. Protein: CSGGTGGTEAFF. Drawing the rest from reference TRBV29-1 and TRBJ1-1, the complete variable domain is SAVISQKPSRDICQRGTSLTIQCQVDSQVTMMFWYRQQPGQSLTLIATANQGSEATYESGFVIDKFPISRPNLTFSTLTVSNMSPEDSSIYLCSGGTGGTEAFFGQGTRLTVV.

The chain combines TRBV18 with TRBJ1-6; the D is unclear. Germline V gene lookup returns CDR1 KGHSH and CDR2 LQKENI. There are 14 residues in the CDR3. Deletions cut 3 bases from V and 5 bases from J, with 8 bases between. Here the CDR3 reads CASSPAGNNSPLHF. In nucleotides, the CDR3 is TGTGCCAGCTCACCGGCGGGAAATAATTCACCCCTCCACTTT.

The rearrangement uses TRBV10-3 and TRBJ1-1, with D possibly TRBD1 on 5 matching bases. V lost 4 bases, J lost 9 bases, and 9 bases lay in between. The CDR3 is made up of 11 amino acids. In germline, CDR1 is ENHRY, CDR2 SYGVKD. In nucleotides, the CDR3 is TGTGCCATCAGTGGGGCAGGGAAAGCTTTCTTT. This gives the protein CAISGAGKAFF.

V and J are TRBV5-4 and TRBJ2-7; tentative D call: TRBD2 (7 bases). The V gene's germline CDR1 is SGHNT and CDR2 YYREEE (reference sequence). Trimming left V 4 bases short and J 7 bases short, with 21 bases between. The CDR3 length is 15 residues. CDR3 loop: CASSLPRGALGEQYF. CDR3 nucleotides: TGTGCCAGCAGCCTCCCCCGGGGGGCCTTGGGGGAGCAGTACTTC.

V is TRBV6-5 and J is TRBJ2-2; 12 positions agree with TRBD1. This CDR3 spans 14 amino acids. Germline assignment: CDR1 MNHEY and CDR2 SVGAGI. V shed 8 bases, J shed 6 bases, and the junction held 4 bases outside the gene matches. DNA for the CDR3: TGTGCCAGCGGGGGACAGGGGGCCGCCGGGGAGCTGTTTTTT. Amino acids: CASGGQGAAGELFF.